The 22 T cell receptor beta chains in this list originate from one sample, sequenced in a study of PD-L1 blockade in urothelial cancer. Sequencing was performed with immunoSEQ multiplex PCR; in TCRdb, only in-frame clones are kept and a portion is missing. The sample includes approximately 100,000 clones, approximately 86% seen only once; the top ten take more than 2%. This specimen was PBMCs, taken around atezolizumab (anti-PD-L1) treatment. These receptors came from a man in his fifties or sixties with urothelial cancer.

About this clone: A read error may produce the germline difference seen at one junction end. The CDR3: CASSRLAGGNKQFF. CDR3 nucleotide sequence: TGTGCCAGCAGCCGACTAGCGGGAGGCAATAAGCAGTTCTTC. The chain links TRBV6-4 to TRBJ2-1, with 13 positions matching TRBD2. The CDR3 spans 14 residues. CDR1 and CDR2 from the germline V gene are MRHNA and SNTAGT.

The CDR3 sequence is CASSDSASGRYEQFF. The CDR3, as DNA: TGTGCCAGCAGTGACTCGGCTAGCGGGAGATACGAGCAGTTCTTC. The rearrangement joins TRBV6-4 to TRBJ2-1; TRBD2 matches 10 bases. Trimming at V came to 0 bases and at J to 10 bases, leaving 6 bases not matched to a gene. This CDR3 comprises 15 residues. Germline-derived CDR1 and CDR2 are MRHNA and SNTAGT.

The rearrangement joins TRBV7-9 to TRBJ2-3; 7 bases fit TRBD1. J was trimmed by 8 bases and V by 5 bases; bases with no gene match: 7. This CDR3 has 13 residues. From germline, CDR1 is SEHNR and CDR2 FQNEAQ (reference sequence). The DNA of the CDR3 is TGTGCCAGCAGCGTACAGGGGATAAGTACGCAGTATTTT. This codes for CASSVQGISTQYF.

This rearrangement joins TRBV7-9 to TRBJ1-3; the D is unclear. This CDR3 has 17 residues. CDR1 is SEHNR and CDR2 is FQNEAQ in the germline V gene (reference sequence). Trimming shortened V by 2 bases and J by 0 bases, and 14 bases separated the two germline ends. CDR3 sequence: CASSLYPGTSSGNTIYF. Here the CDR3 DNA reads TGTGCCAGCAGCTTATACCCAGGAACGAGCTCTGGAAACACCATATATTTT.

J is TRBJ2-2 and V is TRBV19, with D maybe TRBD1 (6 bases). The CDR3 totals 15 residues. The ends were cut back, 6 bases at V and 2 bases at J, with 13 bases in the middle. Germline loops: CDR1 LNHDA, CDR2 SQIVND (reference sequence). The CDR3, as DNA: TGTGCCAGTAGGCTTGGGGACATAAACACCGGGGAGCTGTTTTTT. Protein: CASRLGDINTGELFF.

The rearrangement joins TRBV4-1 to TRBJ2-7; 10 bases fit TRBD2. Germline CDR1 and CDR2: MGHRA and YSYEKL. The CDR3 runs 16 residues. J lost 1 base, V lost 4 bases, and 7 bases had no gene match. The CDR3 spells CASSLLAGEGSYEQYF. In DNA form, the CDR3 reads TGCGCCAGCAGCCTCCTAGCGGGAGAGGGTTCCTACGAGCAGTACTTC.

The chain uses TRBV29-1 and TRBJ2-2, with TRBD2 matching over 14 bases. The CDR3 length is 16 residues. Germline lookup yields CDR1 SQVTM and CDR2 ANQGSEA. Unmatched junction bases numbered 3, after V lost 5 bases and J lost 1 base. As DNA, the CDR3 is TGCAGCGTTTCCGGGACTAGCGGGGGGAACACCGGGGAGCTGTTTTTT. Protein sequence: CSVSGTSGGNTGELFF.

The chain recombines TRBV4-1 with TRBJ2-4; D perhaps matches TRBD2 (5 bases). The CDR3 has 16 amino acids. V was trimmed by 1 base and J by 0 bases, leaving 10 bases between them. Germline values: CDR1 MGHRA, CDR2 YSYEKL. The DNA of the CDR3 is TGCGCCAGCAGCCAAGGAGCGGTCCTAGCCAAAAACATTCAGTACTTC. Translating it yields CASSQGAVLAKNIQYF.

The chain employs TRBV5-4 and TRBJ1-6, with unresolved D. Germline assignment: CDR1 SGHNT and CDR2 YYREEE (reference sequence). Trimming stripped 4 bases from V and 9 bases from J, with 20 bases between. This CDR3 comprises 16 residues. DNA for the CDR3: TGTGCCAGCAGCAAGGGAACGGGAGGTTCGGGTTCACCCCTCCACTTT. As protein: CASSKGTGGSGSPLHF.

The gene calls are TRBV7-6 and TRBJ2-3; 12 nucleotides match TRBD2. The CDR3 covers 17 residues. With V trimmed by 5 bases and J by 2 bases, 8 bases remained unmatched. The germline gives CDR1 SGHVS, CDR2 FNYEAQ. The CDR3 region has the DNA TGTGCCAGCAGCCCCCTACTAGCGGGAGGACCCACAGATACGCAGTATTTT. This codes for CASSPLLAGGPTDTQYF.

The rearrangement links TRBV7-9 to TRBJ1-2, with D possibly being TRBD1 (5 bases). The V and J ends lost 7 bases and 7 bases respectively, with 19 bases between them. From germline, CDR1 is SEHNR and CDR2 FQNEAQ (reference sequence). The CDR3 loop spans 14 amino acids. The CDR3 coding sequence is TGTGCCAGCAACCGTCAGGGAGGGAAGGCTGGCTACACCTTC. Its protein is CASNRQGGKAGYTF.

The CDR3 reads CASSAPPAGGLEQYF. For the CDR3, the DNA is TGTGCCAGCAGCGCGCCGCCGGCGGGAGGGCTCGAGCAGTACTTC. V and J are TRBV13 and TRBJ2-7; 9 nucleotides align to TRBD2. CDR3 length equals 15 residues. CDR1 is PRHDT and CDR2 is FYEKMQ in the germline V gene (reference sequence). Germline trimming cut 5 bases from V and 6 bases from J; bases unmatched to any gene: 11.

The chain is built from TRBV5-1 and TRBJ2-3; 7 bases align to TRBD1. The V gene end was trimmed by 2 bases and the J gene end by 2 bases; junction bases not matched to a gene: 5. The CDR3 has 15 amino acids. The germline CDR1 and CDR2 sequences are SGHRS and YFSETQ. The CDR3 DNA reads TGCGCCAGCAGCTTTGGGACAGACACCACAGATACGCAGTATTTT. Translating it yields CASSFGTDTTDTQYF.

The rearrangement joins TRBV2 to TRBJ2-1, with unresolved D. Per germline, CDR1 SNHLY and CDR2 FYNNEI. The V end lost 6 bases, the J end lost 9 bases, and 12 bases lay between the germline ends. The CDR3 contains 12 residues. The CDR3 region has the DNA TGTGCCAGCAGCTTAAATAGTGGTGAGCAGTTCTTC. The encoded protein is CASSLNSGEQFF.

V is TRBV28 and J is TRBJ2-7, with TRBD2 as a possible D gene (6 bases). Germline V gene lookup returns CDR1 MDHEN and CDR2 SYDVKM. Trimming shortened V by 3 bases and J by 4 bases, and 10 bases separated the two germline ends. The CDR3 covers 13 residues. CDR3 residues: CASSFWGRYEQYF. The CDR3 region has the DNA TGTGCCAGCAGTTTTTGGGGGAGGTACGAGCAGTACTTC.

The CDR3 DNA sequence: TGTGCCAGCAGCTTACAACGGTACGAGACCCAGTACTTC. It specifies CASSLQRYETQYF. The chain uses TRBV7-6 and TRBJ2-5; D unclear. V lost 2 bases, J lost 5 bases, and 9 bases lay in between. Germline values: CDR1 SGHVS, CDR2 FNYEAQ. The CDR3 runs 13 residues.

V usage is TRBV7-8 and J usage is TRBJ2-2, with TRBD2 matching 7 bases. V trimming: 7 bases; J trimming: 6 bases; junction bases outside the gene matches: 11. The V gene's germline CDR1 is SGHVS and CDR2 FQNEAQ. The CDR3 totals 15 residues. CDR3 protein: CASTLWVGGPGELFF. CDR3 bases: TGTGCCAGCACCCTATGGGTGGGAGGGCCCGGGGAGCTGTTTTTT.

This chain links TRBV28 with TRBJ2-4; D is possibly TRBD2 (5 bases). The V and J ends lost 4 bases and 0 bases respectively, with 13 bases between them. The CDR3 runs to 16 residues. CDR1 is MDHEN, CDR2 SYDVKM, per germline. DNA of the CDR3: TGTGCCAGCAGTTCGATTGTCCGGGAAGCCAAAAACATTCAGTACTTC. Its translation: CASSSIVREAKNIQYF.

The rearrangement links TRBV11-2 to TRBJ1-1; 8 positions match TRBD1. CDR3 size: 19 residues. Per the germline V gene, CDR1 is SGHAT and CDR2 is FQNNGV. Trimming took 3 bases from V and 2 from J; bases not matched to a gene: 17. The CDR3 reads CASSFGRGLSSGSNTEAFF. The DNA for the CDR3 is TGTGCCAGCAGCTTTGGCAGGGGGCTGTCTTCCGGGAGTAACACTGAAGCTTTCTTT.

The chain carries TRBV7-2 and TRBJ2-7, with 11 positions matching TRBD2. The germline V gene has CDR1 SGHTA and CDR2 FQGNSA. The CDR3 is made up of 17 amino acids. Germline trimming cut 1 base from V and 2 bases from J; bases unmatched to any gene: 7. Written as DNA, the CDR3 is TGTGCCAGCAGCTTAGGCTCCCTAGCGGGAGGAGCCTACGAGCAGTACTTC. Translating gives CASSLGSLAGGAYEQYF.

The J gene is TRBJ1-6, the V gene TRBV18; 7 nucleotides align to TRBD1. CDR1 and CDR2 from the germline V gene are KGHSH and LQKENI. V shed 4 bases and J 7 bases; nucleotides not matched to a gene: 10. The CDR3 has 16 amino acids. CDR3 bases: TGTGCCAGCTCACGCCAACAGGGGTTAGGGAATTCACCCCTCCACTTT. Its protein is CASSRQQGLGNSPLHF. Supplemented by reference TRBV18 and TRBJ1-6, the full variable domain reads NAGVMQNPRHLVRRRGQEARLRCSPMKGHSHVYWYRQLPEEGLKFMVYLQKENIIDESGMPKERFSAEFPKEGPSILRIQQVVRGDSAAYFCASSRQQGLGNSPLHFGNGTRLTVT.

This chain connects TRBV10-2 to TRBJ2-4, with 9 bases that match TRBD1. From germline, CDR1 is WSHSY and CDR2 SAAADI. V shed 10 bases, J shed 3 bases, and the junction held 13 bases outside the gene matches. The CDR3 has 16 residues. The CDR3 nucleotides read TGCGCCACCCTAAAATACCGGGACAGGGACAAAAACATTCAGTACTTC. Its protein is CATLKYRDRDKNIQYF.